This T cell receptor (beta chain) was captured in a study of graft-versus-host responses after intestinal transplantation. Regarding this clone: Its antigen is currently unknown.

Germline CDR1 is MNHNS and CDR2 is SASEGT. The CDR3 spans 13 residues. The study, taken as a whole, reports: Circulating GvH clones peaking coincided with falling HvG clones soon after transplant. Some GvH clones appeared in ileal mucosa or blood before recipient bone marrow.

The method was immunoSEQ multiplex PCR; TCRdb's version includes in-frame clones alone and lacks a portion of them. In the table there are 100,000 or so clones, approximately 90% of which are singletons. The sequence came from a human donor who received an intestinal transplant. Source: unstimulated CD4+ T cells sorted from spleen or lymph node cells, taken before intestinal transplant. This chain uses TRBV6-1 with TRBJ2-5, with D possibly being TRBD2 (5 bases). The J call is doubtful: the DNA matches TRBJ2-7 better. The CDR3 DNA reads TGTGCCAGCCGAACGGGATCCCCGGCCGAGCAGTACTTC. This gives the protein CASRTGSPAEQYF.